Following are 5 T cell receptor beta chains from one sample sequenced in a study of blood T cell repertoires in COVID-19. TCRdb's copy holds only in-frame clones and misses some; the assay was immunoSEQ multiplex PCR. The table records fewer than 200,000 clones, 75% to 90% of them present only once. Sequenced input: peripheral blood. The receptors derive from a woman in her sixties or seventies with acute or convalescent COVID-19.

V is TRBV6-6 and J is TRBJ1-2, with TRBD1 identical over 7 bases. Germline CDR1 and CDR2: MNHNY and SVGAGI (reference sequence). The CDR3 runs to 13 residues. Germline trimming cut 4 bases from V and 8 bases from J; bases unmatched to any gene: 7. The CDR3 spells CASSSDRERGYTF. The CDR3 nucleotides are TGTGCCAGCAGTTCCGACAGGGAGCGGGGCTACACCTTC.

The CDR3 DNA reads as TGTGCCCATAACTGTTTTCTGGTGGCTTTCTTT. It codes for CAHNCFLVAFF. The chain recombines TRBV19 with TRBJ1-1; D is unclear. CDR1 LNHDA and CDR2 SQIVND come from the germline V gene (reference sequence). This CDR3 has 11 residues. The V gene lost 11 bases and the J gene lost 11 bases, with 18 bases spanning the gap.

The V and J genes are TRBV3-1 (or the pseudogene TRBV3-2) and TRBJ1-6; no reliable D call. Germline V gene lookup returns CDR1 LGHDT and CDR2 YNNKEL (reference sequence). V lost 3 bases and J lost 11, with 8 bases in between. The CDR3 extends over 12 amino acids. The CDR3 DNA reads TGTGCCAGCAGCCACCCCTTAACACCCCTCCACTTT. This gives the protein CASSHPLTPLHF.

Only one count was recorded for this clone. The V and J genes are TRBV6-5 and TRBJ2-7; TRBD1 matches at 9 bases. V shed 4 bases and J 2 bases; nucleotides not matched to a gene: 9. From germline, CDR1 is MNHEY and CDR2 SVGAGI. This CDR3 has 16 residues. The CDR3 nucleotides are TGTGCCAGCAGTTCATCAAGACAGGGGGGCGCCTACGAGCAGTACGTC. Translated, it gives CASSSSRQGGAYEQYV.

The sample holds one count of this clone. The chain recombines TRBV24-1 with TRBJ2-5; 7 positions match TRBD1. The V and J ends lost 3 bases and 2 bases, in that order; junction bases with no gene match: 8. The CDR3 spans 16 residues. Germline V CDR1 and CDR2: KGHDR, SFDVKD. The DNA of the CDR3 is TGTGCCACCAGTGATGCCCGACCGGGACAGCAAGAGACCCAGTACTTC. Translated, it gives CATSDARPGQQETQYF.